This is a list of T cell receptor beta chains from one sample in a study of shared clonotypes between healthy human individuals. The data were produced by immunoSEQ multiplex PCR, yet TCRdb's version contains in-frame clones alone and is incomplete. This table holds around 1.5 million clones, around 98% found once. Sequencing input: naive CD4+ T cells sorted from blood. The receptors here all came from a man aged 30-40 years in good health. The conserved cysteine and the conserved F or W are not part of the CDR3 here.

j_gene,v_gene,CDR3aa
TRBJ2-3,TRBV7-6,ASSTGQPGYTDTQY
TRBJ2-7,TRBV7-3,ASSVNRGPSYEQY
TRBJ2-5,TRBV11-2,ASSPRLAGGPETQY
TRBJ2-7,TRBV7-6,ASSRTPRNEQY
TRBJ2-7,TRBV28,ASSLTRTGVQGYEQY
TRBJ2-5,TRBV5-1,ASSSGLAGIQETQY
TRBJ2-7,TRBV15,ATSLGRSSYEQY
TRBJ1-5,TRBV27,ASSPGTGRNQPQH
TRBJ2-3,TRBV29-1,SVDPSGITDTQY
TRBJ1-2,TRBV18,ASSPQEAGNYGYT
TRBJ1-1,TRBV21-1,ASSKDSGWCQGSTEAF
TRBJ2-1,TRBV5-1,ASSSEPGLNNEQF
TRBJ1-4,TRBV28,ATRGAGSEKLF
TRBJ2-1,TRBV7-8,ASSSVSPGGHEQF
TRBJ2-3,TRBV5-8,ASSLATDTQY
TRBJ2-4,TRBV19,ASSHEMWDAKNIQY
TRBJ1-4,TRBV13,ASSQGKGGKLF
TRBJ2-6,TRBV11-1,ASSFLGAGANVLT
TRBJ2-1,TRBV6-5,ASSLRLAGGYNEQF
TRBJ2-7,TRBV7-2,ASSFSGRATWEQY
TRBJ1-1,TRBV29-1,SVVSFTEAF
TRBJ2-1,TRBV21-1,ASSKDPRVNEQF
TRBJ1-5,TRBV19,ASSIRPTVGNQPQH
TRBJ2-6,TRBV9,ASSERTGGPGSGANVLT
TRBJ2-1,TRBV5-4,ASSRPFCGLEGGTNNEQF